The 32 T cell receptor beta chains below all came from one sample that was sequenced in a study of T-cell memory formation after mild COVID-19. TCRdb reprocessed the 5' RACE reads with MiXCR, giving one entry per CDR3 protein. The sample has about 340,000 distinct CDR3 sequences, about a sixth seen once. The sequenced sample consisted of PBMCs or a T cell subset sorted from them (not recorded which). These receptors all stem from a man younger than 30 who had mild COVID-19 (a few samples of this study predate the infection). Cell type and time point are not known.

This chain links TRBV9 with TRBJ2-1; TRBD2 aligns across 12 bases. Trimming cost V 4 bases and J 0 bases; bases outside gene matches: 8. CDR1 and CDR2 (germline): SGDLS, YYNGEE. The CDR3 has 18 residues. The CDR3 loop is CASSPRRTSGDSYNEQFF. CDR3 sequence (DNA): TGTGCCAGCAGCCCACGTCGGACTAGCGGGGACTCCTACAATGAGCAGTTCTTC.

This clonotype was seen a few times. CDR3 nucleotide sequence: TGTGCCATCAGGGGACAGAGCTACAATGAGCAGTTCTTC. Amino acids: CAIRGQSYNEQFF. The chain employs TRBV10-3 and TRBJ2-1, with 7 bases aligning to TRBD1. J was trimmed by 3 bases and V by 6 bases; bases with no gene match: 2. The CDR3 runs 13 residues. CDR1 and CDR2 from the germline V gene are ENHRY and SYGVKD.

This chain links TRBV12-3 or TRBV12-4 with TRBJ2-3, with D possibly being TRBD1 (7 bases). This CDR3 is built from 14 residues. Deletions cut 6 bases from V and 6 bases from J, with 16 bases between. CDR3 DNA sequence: TGTGCCAGCAGAAATGGAGGGGGCAGTGATACGCAGTATTTT. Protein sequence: CASRNGGGSDTQYF.

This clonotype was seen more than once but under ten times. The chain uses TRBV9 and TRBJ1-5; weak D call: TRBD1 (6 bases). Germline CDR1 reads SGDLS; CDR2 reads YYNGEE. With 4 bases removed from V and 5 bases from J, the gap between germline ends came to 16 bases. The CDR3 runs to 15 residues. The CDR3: CASSREGGTHQPQHF. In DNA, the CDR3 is TGTGCCAGCAGCAGAGAGGGGGGAACTCATCAGCCCCAGCATTTT.

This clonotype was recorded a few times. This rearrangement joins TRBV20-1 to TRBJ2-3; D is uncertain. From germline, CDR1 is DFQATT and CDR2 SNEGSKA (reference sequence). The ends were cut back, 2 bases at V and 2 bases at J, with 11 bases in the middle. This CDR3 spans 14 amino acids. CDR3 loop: CSARRRLLTDTQYF. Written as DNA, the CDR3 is TGCAGTGCTAGACGACGGCTACTCACAGATACGCAGTATTTT.

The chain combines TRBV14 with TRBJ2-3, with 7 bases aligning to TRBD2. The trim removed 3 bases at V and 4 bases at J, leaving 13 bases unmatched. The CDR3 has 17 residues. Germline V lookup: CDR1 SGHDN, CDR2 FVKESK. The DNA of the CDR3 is TGTGCCAGCAGCCATCACGGAGGACTAGAATGGGCAGATACGCAGTATTTT. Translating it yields CASSHHGGLEWADTQYF.

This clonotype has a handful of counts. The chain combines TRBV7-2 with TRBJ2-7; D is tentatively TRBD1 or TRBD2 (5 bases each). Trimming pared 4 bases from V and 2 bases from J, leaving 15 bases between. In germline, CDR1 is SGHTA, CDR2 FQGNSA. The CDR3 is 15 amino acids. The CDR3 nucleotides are TGTGCCAGCAGCTCCTCCGGGACCTATGCCTACGAGCAGTACTTC. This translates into CASSSSGTYAYEQYF.

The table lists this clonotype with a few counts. CDR3 amino acids: CASNLWTGIIEQYV. The CDR3 nucleotides read TGTGCCAGCAATCTTTGGACAGGGATAATCGAGCAGTACGTC. The genes are TRBV6-4 and TRBJ2-7; 8 positions match TRBD1. The CDR3 extends over 14 amino acids. In germline, CDR1 is MRHNA, CDR2 SNTAGT. The ends lost 7 bases at V and 6 bases at J; junction bases unmatched: 11.

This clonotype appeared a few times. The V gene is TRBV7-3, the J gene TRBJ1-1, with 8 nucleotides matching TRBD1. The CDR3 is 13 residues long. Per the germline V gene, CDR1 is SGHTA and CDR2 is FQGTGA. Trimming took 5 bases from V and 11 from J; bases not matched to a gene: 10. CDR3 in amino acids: CASSPGQGLQAFF. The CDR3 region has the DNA TGTGCCAGCAGCCCCGGACAGGGCCTGCAGGCTTTCTTT.

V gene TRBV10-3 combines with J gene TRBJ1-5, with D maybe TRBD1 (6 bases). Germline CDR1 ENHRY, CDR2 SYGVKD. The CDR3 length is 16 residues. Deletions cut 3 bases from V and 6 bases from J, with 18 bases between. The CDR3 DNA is TGTGCCATCAGTGACACCCACAGGGACCCCTTTCAGCCCCAGCATTTT. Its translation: CAISDTHRDPFQPQHF.

The CDR3 loop is CASSQGAGNRYF. In nucleotides, the CDR3 is TGTGCCAGCAGCCAGGGGGCGGGAAACCGGTACTTC. This chain joins TRBV3-1 and TRBJ2-7; D tentatively reads TRBD1 or TRBD2 (6 bases each). Germline CDR1 is LGHDT and CDR2 is YNNKEL (reference sequence). The ends were cut back, 3 bases at V and 12 bases at J, with 15 bases in the middle. The CDR3 totals 12 residues.

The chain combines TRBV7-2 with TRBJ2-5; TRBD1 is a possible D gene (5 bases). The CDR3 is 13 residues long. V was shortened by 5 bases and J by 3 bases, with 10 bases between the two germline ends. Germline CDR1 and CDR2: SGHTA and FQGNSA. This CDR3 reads CASSTQAKETQYF. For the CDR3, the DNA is TGTGCCAGCAGCACACAGGCGAAAGAGACCCAGTACTTC. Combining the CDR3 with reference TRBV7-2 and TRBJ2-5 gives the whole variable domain GAGVSQSPSNKVTEKGKDVELRCDPISGHTALYWYRQSLGQGLEFLIYFQGNSAPDKSGLPSDRFSAERTGGSVSTLTIQRTQQEDSAVYLCASSTQAKETQYFGPGTRLLVL.

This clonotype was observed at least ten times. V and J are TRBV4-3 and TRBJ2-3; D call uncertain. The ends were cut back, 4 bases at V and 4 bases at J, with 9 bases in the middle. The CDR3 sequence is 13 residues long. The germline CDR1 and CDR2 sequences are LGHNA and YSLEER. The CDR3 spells CASSREGPDTQYF. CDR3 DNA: TGCGCCAGCAGCCGGGAAGGGCCAGATACGCAGTATTTT.

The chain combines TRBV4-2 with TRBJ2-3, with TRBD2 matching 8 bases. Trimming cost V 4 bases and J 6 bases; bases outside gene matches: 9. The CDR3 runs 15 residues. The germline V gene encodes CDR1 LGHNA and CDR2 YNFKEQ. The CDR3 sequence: CASSPGLAFLDTQYF. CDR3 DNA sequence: TGTGCCAGCAGCCCAGGACTAGCATTCTTGGATACGCAGTATTTT.

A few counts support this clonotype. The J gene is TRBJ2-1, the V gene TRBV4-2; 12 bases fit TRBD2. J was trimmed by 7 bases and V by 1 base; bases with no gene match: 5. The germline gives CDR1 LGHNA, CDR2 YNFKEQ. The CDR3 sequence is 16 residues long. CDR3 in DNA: TGTGCCAGCAGCCAAGCACTAGCGGGGGGTCGAAATGAGCAGTTCTTC. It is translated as CASSQALAGGRNEQFF.

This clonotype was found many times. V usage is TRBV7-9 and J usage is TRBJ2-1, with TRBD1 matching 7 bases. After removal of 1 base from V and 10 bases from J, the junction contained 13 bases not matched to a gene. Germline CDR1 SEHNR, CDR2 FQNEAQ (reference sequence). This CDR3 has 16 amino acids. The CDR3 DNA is TGTGCCAGCAGCTTAGTCTTGGGGGACAGAGAACGAGAGCAGTTCTTC. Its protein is CASSLVLGDREREQFF.

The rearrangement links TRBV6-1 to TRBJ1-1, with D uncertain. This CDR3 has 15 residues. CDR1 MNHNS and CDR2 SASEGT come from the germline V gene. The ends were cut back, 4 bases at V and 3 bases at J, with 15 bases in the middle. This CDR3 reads CASSAGRWSDTEAFF. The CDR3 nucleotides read TGTGCCAGCAGTGCCGGCAGGTGGTCGGACACTGAAGCTTTCTTT.

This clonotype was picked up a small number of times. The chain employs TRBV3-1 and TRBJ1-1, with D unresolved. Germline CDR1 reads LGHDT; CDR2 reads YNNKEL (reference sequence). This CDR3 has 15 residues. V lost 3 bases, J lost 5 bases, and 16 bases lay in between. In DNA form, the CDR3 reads TGTGCCAGCAGCCAGCGAGATGAAGGGTGGACTGAAGCTTTCTTT. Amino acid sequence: CASSQRDEGWTEAFF.

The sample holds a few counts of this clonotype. This CDR3 is CASSLVRYQETQYF. The DNA of the CDR3 is TGTGCCAGCAGCTTAGTCCGCTATCAAGAGACCCAGTACTTC. The chain uses TRBV7-2 and TRBJ2-5; D not resolved. Germline V CDR1 and CDR2: SGHTA, FQGNSA. Trimming took off 1 base at V and 2 bases at J, with 8 bases between the two ends. The length of the CDR3 is 14 residues.

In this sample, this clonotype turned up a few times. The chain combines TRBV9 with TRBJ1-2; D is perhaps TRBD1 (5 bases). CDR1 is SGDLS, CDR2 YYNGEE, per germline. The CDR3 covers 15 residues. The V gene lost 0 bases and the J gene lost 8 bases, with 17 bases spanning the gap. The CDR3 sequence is CASSVGVASEGGYTF. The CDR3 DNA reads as TGTGCCAGCAGCGTAGGGGTGGCGAGCGAGGGGGGCTACACCTTC.

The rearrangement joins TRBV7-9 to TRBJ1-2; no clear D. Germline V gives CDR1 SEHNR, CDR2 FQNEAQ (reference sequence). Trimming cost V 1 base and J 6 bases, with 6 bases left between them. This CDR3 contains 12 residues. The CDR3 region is CASSLGGHGYTF. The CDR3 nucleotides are TGTGCCAGCAGCTTAGGAGGTCATGGCTACACCTTC. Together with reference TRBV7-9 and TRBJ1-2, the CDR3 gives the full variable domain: DTGVSQNPRHKITKRGQNVTFRCDPISEHNRLYWYRQTLGQGPEFLTYFQNEAQLEKSRLLSDRFSAERPKGSFSTLEIQRTEQGDSAMYLCASSLGGHGYTFGSGTRLTVV.

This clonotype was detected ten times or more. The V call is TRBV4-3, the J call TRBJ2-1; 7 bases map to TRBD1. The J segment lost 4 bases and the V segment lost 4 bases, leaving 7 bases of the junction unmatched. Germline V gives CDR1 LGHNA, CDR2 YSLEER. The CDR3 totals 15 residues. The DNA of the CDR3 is TGCGCCAGCAGCCCAGGGACAGCAAATTACAATGAGCAGTTCTTC. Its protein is CASSPGTANYNEQFF.

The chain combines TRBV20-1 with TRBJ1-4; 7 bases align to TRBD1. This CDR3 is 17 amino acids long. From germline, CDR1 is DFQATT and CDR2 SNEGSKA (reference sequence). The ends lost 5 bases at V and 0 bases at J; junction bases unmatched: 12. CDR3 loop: CSAEPGQFPATNEKLFF. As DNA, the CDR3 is TGCAGTGCTGAGCCGGGACAGTTCCCTGCAACTAATGAAAAACTGTTTTTT.

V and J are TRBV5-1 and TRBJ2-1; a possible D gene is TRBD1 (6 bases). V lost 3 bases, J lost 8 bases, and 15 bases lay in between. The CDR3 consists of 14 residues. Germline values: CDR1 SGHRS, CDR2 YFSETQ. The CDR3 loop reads CASSSQASGDEQFF. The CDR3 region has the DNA TGCGCCAGCAGCTCCCAGGCTTCAGGGGATGAGCAGTTCTTC.

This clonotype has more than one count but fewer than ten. The CDR3 here is CASSVAPGQSYEQYF. The CDR3 DNA reads as TGTGCCAGCAGCGTAGCCCCTGGACAGTCCTACGAGCAGTACTTC. The chain couples TRBV9 to TRBJ2-7; D might be TRBD1 (6 bases). The V end was cut by 0 bases, the J end by 1 base, with 11 bases between. The germline V gene has CDR1 SGDLS and CDR2 YYNGEE. The CDR3 is made up of 15 amino acids. Combining the CDR3 with reference TRBV9 and TRBJ2-7 gives the whole variable domain DSGVTQTPKHLITATGQRVTLRCSPRSGDLSVYWYQQSLDQGLQFLIQYYNGEERAKGNILERFSAQQFPDLHSELNLSSLELGDSALYFCASSVAPGQSYEQYFGPGTRLTVT.

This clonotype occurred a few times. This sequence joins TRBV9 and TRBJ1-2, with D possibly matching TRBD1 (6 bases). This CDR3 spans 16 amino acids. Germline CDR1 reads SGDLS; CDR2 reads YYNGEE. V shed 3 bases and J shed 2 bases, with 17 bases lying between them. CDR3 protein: CASSAGVGQINYGYTF. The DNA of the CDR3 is TGTGCCAGCAGCGCAGGGGTGGGGCAGATAAACTATGGCTACACCTTC.

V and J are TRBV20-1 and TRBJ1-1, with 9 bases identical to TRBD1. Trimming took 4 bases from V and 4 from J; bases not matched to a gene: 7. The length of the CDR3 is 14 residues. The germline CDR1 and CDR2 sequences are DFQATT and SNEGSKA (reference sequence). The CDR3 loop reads CSATGDRGGTEAFF. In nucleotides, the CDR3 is TGCAGTGCTACCGGCGACAGGGGGGGCACTGAAGCTTTCTTT.

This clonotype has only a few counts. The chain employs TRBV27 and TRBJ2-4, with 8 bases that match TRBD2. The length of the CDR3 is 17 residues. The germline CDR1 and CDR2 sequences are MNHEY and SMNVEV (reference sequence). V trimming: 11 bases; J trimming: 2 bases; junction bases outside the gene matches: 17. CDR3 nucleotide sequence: TGTGCCGGAGGAAGCCTTCGGGGGGGCCTTACCAAAAACATTCAGTACTTC. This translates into CAGGSLRGGLTKNIQYF.

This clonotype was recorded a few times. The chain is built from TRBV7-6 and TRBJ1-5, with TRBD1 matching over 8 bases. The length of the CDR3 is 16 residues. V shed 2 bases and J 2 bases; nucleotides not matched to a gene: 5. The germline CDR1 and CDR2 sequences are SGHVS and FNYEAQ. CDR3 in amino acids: CASSLNPGGGNQPQHF. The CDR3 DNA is TGTGCCAGCAGCTTAAACCCAGGGGGCGGCAATCAGCCCCAGCATTTT.

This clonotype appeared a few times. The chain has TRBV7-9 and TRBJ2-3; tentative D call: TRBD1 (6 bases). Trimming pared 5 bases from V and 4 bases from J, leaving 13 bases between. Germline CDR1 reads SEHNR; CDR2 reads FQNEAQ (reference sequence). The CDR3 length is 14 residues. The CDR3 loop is CASSETGQSDTQYF. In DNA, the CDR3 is TGTGCCAGCAGCGAAACCGGACAGTCAGATACGCAGTATTTT.

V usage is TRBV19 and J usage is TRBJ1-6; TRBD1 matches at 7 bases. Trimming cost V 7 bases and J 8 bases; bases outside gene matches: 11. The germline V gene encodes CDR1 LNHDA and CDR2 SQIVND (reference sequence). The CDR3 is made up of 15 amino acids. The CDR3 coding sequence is TGTGCCAGTACCCCGGGACAGCTAGAATATTCACCCCTCCACTTT. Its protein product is CASTPGQLEYSPLHF.

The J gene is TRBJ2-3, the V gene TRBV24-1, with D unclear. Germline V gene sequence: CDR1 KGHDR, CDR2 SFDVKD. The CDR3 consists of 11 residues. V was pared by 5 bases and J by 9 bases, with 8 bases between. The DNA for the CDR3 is TGTGCCACCAGTGCCTATGAGACGCAGTATTTT. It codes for CATSAYETQYF.